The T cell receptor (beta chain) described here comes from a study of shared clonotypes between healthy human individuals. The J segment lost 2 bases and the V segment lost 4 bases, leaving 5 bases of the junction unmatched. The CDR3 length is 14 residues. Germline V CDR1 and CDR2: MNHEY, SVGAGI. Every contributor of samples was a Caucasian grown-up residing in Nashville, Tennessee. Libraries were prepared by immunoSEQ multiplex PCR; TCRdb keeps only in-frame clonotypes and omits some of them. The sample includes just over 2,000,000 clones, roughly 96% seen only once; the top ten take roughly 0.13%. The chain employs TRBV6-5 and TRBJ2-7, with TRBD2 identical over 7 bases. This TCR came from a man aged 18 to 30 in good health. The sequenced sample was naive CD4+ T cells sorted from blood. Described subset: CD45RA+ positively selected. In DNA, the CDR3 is TGTGCCAGCAGTTGGCGGGGGAGTCCCTACGAGCAGTACTTC. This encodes CASSWRGSPYEQYF.